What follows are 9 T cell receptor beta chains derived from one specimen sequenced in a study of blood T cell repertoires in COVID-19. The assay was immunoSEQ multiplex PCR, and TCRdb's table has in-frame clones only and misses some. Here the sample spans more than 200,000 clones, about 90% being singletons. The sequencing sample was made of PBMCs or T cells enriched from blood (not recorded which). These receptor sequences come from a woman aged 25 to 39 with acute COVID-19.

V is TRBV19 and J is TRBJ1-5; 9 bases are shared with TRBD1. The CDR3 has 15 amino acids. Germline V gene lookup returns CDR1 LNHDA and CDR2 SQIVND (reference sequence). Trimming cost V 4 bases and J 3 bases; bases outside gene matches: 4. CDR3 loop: CASSRDRAANQPQHF. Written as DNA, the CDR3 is TGTGCCAGTAGTAGGGACAGGGCGGCCAATCAGCCCCAGCATTTT.

The CDR3 DNA is TGTGCCAGTAGCGGGGGGGGGACTCAGCCCCAGCATTTT. This translates into CASSGGGTQPQHF. V usage is TRBV19 and J usage is TRBJ1-5; the D gene is possibly TRBD1 (5 bases). Germline assignment: CDR1 LNHDA and CDR2 SQIVND (reference sequence). CDR3 length equals 13 residues. V was clipped by 6 bases and J by 6 bases, with 12 bases between them. The full variable domain, completed using reference TRBV19 and TRBJ1-5, is DGGITQSPKYLFRKEGQNVTLSCEQNLNHDAMYWYRQDPGQGLRLIYYSQIVNDFQKGDIAEGYSVSREKKESFPLTVTSAQKNPTAFYLCASSGGGTQPQHFGDGTRLSIL.

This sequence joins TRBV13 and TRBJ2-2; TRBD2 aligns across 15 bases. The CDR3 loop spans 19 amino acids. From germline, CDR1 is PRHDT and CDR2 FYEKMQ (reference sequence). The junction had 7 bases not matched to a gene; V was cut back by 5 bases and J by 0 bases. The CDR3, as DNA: TGTGCCAGCAGCCTGCAGGGACTAGCGGGAGGCCCGAACACCGGGGAGCTGTTTTTT. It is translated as CASSLQGLAGGPNTGELFF.

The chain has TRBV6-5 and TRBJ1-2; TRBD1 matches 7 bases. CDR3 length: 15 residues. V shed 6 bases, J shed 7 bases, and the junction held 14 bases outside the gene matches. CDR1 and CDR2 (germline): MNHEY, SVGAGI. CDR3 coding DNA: TGTGCCAGCAGCCGCACCCCGGGACAGAGCTTTGGCTACACCTTC. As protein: CASSRTPGQSFGYTF.

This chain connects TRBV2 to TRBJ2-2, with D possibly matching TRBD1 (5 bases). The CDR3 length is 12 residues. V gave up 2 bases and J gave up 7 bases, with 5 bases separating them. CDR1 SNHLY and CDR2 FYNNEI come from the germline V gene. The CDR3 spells CASSEQGGELFF. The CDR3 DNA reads TGTGCCAGCAGTGAACAGGGCGGGGAGCTGTTTTTT. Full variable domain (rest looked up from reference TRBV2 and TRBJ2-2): EPEVTQTPSHQVTQMGQEVILRCVPISNHLYFYWYRQILGQKVEFLVSFYNNEISEKSEIFDDQFSVERPDGSNFTLKIRSTKLEDSAMYFCASSEQGGELFFGEGSRLTVL.

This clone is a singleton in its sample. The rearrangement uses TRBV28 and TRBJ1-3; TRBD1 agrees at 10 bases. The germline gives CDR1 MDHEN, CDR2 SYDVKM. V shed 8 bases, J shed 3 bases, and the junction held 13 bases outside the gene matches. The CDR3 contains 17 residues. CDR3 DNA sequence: TGTGCCAGCGGATCTCCCGGGACAGGGGTTAGTGGAAACACCATATATTTT. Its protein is CASGSPGTGVSGNTIYF.

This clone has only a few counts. DNA for the CDR3: TGTGCCAGTAGCTACGGACTAGCGGGGGTTGAGCAGTACTTC. Its translation: CASSYGLAGVEQYF. The chain links TRBV19 to TRBJ2-7; 13 bases align to TRBD2. The V segment lost 6 bases and the J segment 7 bases; nucleotides outside the gene matches: 6. CDR1 is LNHDA and CDR2 is SQIVND in the germline V gene (reference sequence). This CDR3 is built from 14 residues.

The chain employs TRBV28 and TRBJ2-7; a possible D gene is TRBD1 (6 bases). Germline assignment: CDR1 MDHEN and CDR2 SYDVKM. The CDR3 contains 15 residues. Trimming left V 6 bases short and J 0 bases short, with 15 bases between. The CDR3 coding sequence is TGTGCCAGCAGCTACCGTGGGACAAGCTCCTACGAGCAGTACTTC. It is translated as CASSYRGTSSYEQYF.

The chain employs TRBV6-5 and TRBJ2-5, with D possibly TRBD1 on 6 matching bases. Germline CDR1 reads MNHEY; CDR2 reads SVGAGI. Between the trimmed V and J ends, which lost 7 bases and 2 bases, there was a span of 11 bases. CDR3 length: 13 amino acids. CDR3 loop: CASNDRNQETQYF. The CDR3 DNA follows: TGTGCCAGCAACGACAGGAATCAAGAGACCCAGTACTTC.